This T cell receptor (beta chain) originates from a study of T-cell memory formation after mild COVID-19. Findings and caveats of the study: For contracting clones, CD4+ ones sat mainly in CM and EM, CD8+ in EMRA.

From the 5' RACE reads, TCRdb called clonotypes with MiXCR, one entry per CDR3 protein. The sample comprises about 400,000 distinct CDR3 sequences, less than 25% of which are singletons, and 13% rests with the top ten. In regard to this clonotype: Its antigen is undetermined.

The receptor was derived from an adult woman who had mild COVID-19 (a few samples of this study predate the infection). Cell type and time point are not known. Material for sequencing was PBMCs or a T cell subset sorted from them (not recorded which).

The CDR3 sequence is CASSLVGWLADEQFF. The DNA of the CDR3 is TGTGCCAGCAGCCTGGTCGGGTGGCTAGCGGACGAGCAGTTCTTC. The chain combines TRBV14 with TRBJ2-1, with TRBD2 identical over 7 bases. The germline gives CDR1 SGHDN, CDR2 FVKESK. V was clipped by 4 bases and J by 10 bases; unmatched bases: 13. The CDR3 sequence is 15 residues long.